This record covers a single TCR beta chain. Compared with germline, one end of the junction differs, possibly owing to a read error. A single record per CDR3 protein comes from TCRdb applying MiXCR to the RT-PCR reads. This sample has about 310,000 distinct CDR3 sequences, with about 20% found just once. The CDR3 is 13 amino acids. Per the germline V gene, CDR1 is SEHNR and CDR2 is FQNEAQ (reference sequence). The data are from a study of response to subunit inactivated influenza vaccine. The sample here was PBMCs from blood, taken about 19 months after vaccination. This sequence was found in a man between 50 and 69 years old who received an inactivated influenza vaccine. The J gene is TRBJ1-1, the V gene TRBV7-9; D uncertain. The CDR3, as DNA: TGTGCCAGCAGCCCCCGGTGGAACACTGAATCTTTCTTT. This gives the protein CASSPRWNTESFF.